Sequencing of this T cell receptor (beta chain) was carried out in a study of PD-1 blockade in classical Hodgkin lymphoma (dated by TCRdb to 2019 to 2021). In terms of the full investigation: Nivolumab dosing was 3 mg/kg intravenously every 2 weeks, continuing until either disease progression or unacceptable toxicity. The study used TCR beta sequencing and CyTOF to define a peripheral blood immune signature of response to PD-1 blockade in classical Hodgkin lymphoma.

CDR1 and CDR2 are read off the germline V gene as SGHRS and YFSETQ. Here V drops 1 base and J drops 4 bases, and the junction holds 4 bases not matched to any gene. The CDR3 runs 15 amino acids, cysteine and phenylalanine included. CDR3 DNA only is kept here, 45 bases in frame from base 1. This sample's time point label indicates: cycle 2 day 1 (C2D1) of nivolumab. Relapse after autologous stem cell transplantation had occurred in all trial patients, and cohorts A, B and C were distinguished by prior brentuximab vedotin exposure. A total of more than 55 patients with relapsed/refractory classical Hodgkin lymphoma made up the trial cohort, and each patient's best overall response was complete response, partial response or progressive disease. Trial patients were treated with single-agent nivolumab in the multi-cohort phase II CheckMate 205 trial. An independent review committee assessed best overall response using the 2007 International Working Group response criteria. Trial PBMCs were collected just before the start of nivolumab (C1D1) and during therapy at cycle 2 day 1 and cycle 4 day 1. Peripheral blood was collected in 8 mL Vacutainer Cell Preparation Tubes, from which PBMCs were isolated by centrifugation and then cryopreserved.

The Qiagen DNeasy kit was used to extract genomic DNA from unsorted PBMCs and from the negatively selected CD4+ and CD8+ fractions. TCR beta CDR3 regions were subjected to amplification by immunoSEQ multiplex PCR with primers that anneal to V and J segments. A synthetic immune receptor repertoire was used to minimize amplification bias, and remaining bias was computationally removed after sequencing. The authors' analysis ran thus. Custom Python scripts were used to quantify repertoire diversity as the Shannon entropy index. The unsorted, CD4+ and CD8+ repertoires were each analyzed separately, with the exception of combined analyses, where CD4+ and CD8+ sequences were merged in silico. Clonal expansion was defined as at least a 2-fold frequency increase after treatment relative to C1D1, with a pseudocount of 0.5 for undetected baseline clones. Clones with 0 or 1 copy at C1D1 were classified as singleton clones, and clones with 2 or more copies were classified as non-singleton clones. Clones expanded in unsorted samples were annotated as CD4+, CD8+ or unknown by matching protein sequences in sorted samples from the same patient. Wilcoxon tests were applied to paired samples to test diversity changes from C1D1 to C4D1. The source is immuneACCESS, and TCRdb retained only in-frame sequences with V and J called. Part of the clones is not carried over; for the studies checked, unresolved V genes explain less than half of this, and the remainder is unexplained. That table gives V, J and clone size, and the DNA gave D and trimming. The sample yields 130,000 to 150,000 clones; around 73% were counted once. 7.5% to 9.5% of the sample comes from the top ten.

On this clone itself: There is no known antigen for this receptor. No quality values exist for individual bases; no much larger clone is one base distant.

General findings and caveats noted by the study authors: The study covered only a single clinical trial cohort, and the causes of the repertoire differences, possibly disease activity or prior therapy, were still not defined. Lower diversity was seen in patients whose nivolumab began less than 1 year after ASCT, and these patients were left out of later analyses so that immune reconstitution would not confound the results. A significant rise by C4D1 was seen in CD4+ but not CD8+ TCR diversity (p=0.0027 vs p=0.16), with the rise being most apparent in complete responders (p=0.02). Trial patients achieving complete response had baseline diversity similar to newly diagnosed patients, whereas partial responders and progressors had significantly lower diversity. Baseline TCR diversity was reported to be lower in newly diagnosed patients than in healthy donors and to be lower still in relapsed/refractory patients.

The receptor's source is a human donor with classical Hodgkin lymphoma. The sequencing used peripheral blood mononuclear cells (PBMCs), collected before the second cycle of nivolumab. In this chain, TRBV5-1 is recombined with TRBJ2-5, and 10 junctional nucleotides match TRBD2. The base sequence is TGCGCCAGCAGCTTGACTAGCGGGAACGTAGAGACCCAGTACTTC. It codes for CASSLTSGNVETQYF.